These 28 T cell receptor beta chains were all obtained from the same sample, sequenced in a study of blood T cells in healthy people across ages. Sample-barcoded 5' priming and a J-beta primer mix drove a second PCR of 7 to 11 cycles. Each CDR3 protein is one row after TCRdb ran MiXCR on the 5' RACE reads. The sample has about 1,500,000 distinct CDR3 sequences; 42% are singletons. The sample comprised blood. These receptors were collected from a woman between 18 and 30 years old in good health.

Comments on this clonotype: One end of the junction varies from germline; a read error may be responsible. V is TRBV29-1 and J is TRBJ2-7, with 7 bases identical to TRBD2. The CDR3 has 12 amino acids. Germline CDR1 reads SQVTM; CDR2 reads ANQGSEA. The CDR3 sequence is CSVRPGGYERYF. The CDR3 DNA reads TGCAGCGTTCGGCCGGGAGGCTACGAGCGGTACTTC.

The rearrangement links TRBV7-9 to TRBJ2-3; 9 bases are a match to TRBD1. The CDR3 is 16 amino acids. J was trimmed by 1 base and V by 7 bases; bases with no gene match: 9. Germline V gene sequence: CDR1 SEHNR, CDR2 FQNEAQ (reference sequence). CDR3 sequence reads: CASNPTGGRGTDTQYF. The DNA for the CDR3 is TGTGCCAGCAACCCGACAGGGGGTCGAGGCACAGATACGCAGTATTTT. The whole variable domain, filled in from reference TRBV7-9 and TRBJ2-3, reads DTGVSQNPRHKITKRGQNVTFRCDPISEHNRLYWYRQTLGQGPEFLTYFQNEAQLEKSRLLSDRFSAERPKGSFSTLEIQRTEQGDSAMYLCASNPTGGRGTDTQYFGPGTRLTVL.

The chain uses TRBV6-5 and TRBJ2-1, with D uncertain. The CDR3 consists of 13 residues. V was cut by 6 bases and J by 2 bases, with 8 bases left in between. Per germline, CDR1 MNHEY and CDR2 SVGAGI. For the CDR3, the DNA is TGTGCCAGCAGGATGGGCCCCTACAATGAGCAGTTCTTC. Amino acids: CASRMGPYNEQFF.

This sequence joins TRBV9 and TRBJ1-3; D unclear. The V end lost 0 bases, the J end lost 0 bases, and 7 bases lay between the germline ends. In germline, CDR1 is SGDLS, CDR2 YYNGEE. CDR3 length: 15 residues. CDR3 DNA sequence: TGTGCCAGCAGCGTAGATGTGTTCTCTGGAAACACCATATATTTT. Encoded protein: CASSVDVFSGNTIYF.

J is TRBJ1-1 and V is TRBV20-1, with no clear D. V gave up 4 bases and J gave up 1 base, with 10 bases separating them. The CDR3 loop spans 13 amino acids. The germline V gene has CDR1 DFQATT and CDR2 SNEGSKA (reference sequence). In DNA, the CDR3 is TGCAGTGCTACCGGGCAGTCGAACACTGAAGCTTTCTTT. It yields the protein CSATGQSNTEAFF.

The CDR3 region has the DNA TGTGCCAGCAGGGCCAATCGACAGGGTCCCTACGAGCAGTACTTC. Protein sequence: CASRANRQGPYEQYF. V usage is TRBV6-6 and J usage is TRBJ2-7, with 7 bases lining up with TRBD1. The V and J ends lost 6 bases and 2 bases, in that order; junction bases with no gene match: 10. The V gene's germline CDR1 is MNHNY and CDR2 SVGAGI (reference sequence). The CDR3 has 15 residues.

CDR3 sequence (DNA): TGTGCCAGCAGCAAAGATGAGGAGTCCACTGAAGCTTTCTTT. It encodes CASSKDEESTEAFF. The J gene is TRBJ1-1, the V gene TRBV21-1. TRBV21-1 is recorded as a pseudogene. The length of the CDR3 is 14 residues.

The V gene is TRBV3-1, the J gene TRBJ1-2; TRBD1 aligns across 7 bases. The CDR3 runs to 16 residues. V was clipped by 1 base and J by 2 bases; unmatched bases: 7. Germline values: CDR1 LGHDT, CDR2 YNNKEL (reference sequence). The CDR3 region is CASSQGQGGANYGYTF. CDR3 coding DNA: TGTGCCAGCAGCCAAGGGCAGGGGGGAGCGAACTATGGCTACACCTTC.

The chain couples TRBV7-3 to TRBJ1-1; TRBD1 agrees at 8 bases. Germline V CDR1 and CDR2: SGHTA, FQGTGA. This CDR3 has 15 residues. The ends lost 0 bases at V and 5 bases at J; junction bases unmatched: 5. The CDR3 coding sequence is TGTGCCAGCAGCTTAACGGCCGGACAGGGTACTGAAGCTTTCTTT. Translation gives CASSLTAGQGTEAFF.

DNA of the CDR3: TGTGCCAGCAGCCCAAACTCACTAGCCAGAGAGACCCAGTACTTC. Its translation is CASSPNSLARETQYF. The rearrangement links TRBV6-5 to TRBJ2-5, with TRBD2 as a possible D gene (6 bases). The V gene's germline CDR1 is MNHEY and CDR2 SVGAGI. Trimming took 6 bases from V and 4 from J, leaving 18 bases between them. CDR3 size: 15 residues.

The chain uses TRBV7-3 and TRBJ2-2, with 12 bases identical to TRBD2. The junction had 14 bases not matched to a gene; V was cut back by 0 bases and J by 6 bases. CDR1 and CDR2 (germline): SGHTA, FQGTGA. The CDR3 sequence is 20 residues long. The CDR3 bases are TGTGCCAGCAGCTTAACCCAGAACCCATCCACTAGCGGGGGGCCCGGGGAGCTGTTTTTT. Its translation: CASSLTQNPSTSGGPGELFF.

The chain carries TRBV28 and TRBJ2-7, with unresolved D. The CDR3 spans 12 residues. Per the germline V gene, CDR1 is MDHEN and CDR2 is SYDVKM. Trimming took off 7 bases at V and 5 bases at J, with 12 bases between the two ends. This chain's CDR3 is CASTLTGDEQYF. DNA of the CDR3: TGTGCCAGCACCCTAACTGGGGACGAGCAGTACTTC.

This clonotype was counted only a few times. This rearrangement joins TRBV5-1 to TRBJ2-5; maybe TRBD1 (5 bases). With 2 bases removed from V and 11 bases from J, the gap between germline ends came to 22 bases. CDR3 length: 15 amino acids. Germline V CDR1 and CDR2: SGHRS, YFSETQ. Here the CDR3 reads CASSFGFLVDNEQYF. Here the CDR3 DNA reads TGCGCCAGCAGCTTTGGCTTCCTTGTGGACAATGAGCAGTACTTC.

CDR3 bases: TGTGCCAGCAGTTTAAGGGAATCGATCGACCCCAACTCACCCCTCCACTTT. It yields the protein CASSLRESIDPNSPLHF. This sequence joins TRBV27 and TRBJ1-6; D is uncertain. CDR1 is MNHEY and CDR2 is SMNVEV in the germline V gene (reference sequence). This CDR3 is built from 17 residues. Deletions cut 2 bases from V and 10 bases from J, with 21 bases between.

The sample holds a few counts of this clonotype. V and J are TRBV4-1 and TRBJ2-4; TRBD2 agrees at 12 bases. CDR1 MGHRA and CDR2 YSYEKL come from the germline V gene. V shed 5 bases, J shed 13 bases, and the junction held 18 bases outside the gene matches. The CDR3 is made up of 17 amino acids. CDR3 sequence (DNA): TGCGCCAGCAGCGGATCCCAAGCTAGCGGGAGGGCCCAAGAGCAGTACTTC. Its protein product is CASSGSQASGRAQEQYF.

This clonotype has only a few counts. The chain couples TRBV2 to TRBJ1-2; D is undetermined. The CDR3 is 14 amino acids. V lost 1 base and J lost 3, with 9 bases in between. Germline CDR1 and CDR2: SNHLY and FYNNEI. CDR3 bases: TGTGCCAGCAGTGAAGGGGGTACATACTATGGCTACACCTTC. Translated, it gives CASSEGGTYYGYTF. Filled out from reference TRBV2 and TRBJ1-2, the complete variable domain reads EPEVTQTPSHQVTQMGQEVILRCVPISNHLYFYWYRQILGQKVEFLVSFYNNEISEKSEIFDDQFSVERPDGSNFTLKIRSTKLEDSAMYFCASSEGGTYYGYTFGSGTRLTVV.

V gene TRBV6-5 combines with J gene TRBJ2-1, with 8 bases identical to TRBD2. The CDR3 totals 15 residues. The V segment lost 6 bases and the J segment 7 bases; nucleotides outside the gene matches: 11. The germline V gene encodes CDR1 MNHEY and CDR2 SVGAGI. DNA of the CDR3: TGTGCCAGCAGAGTAGCGGGACTAGGTGGGAATGAGCAGTTCTTC. It specifies CASRVAGLGGNEQFF.

The chain combines TRBV20-1 with TRBJ2-4; tentative D call: TRBD2 (7 bases). This CDR3 is built from 12 residues. The V and J ends lost 7 bases and 8 bases respectively, with 15 bases between them. CDR1 is DFQATT and CDR2 is SNEGSKA in the germline V gene (reference sequence). The CDR3 nucleotides are TGCAGTGTTGAGGGAGGGGGGTACATTCAGTACTTC. Translated: CSVEGGGYIQYF.

The V and J genes are TRBV29-1 and TRBJ2-7; 8 nucleotides line up with TRBD1. Germline loops: CDR1 SQVTM, CDR2 ANQGSEA. V was clipped by 4 bases and J by 0 bases; unmatched bases: 2. CDR3 length: 13 residues. The CDR3 bases are TGCAGCGTTGGCACAGGGGGCTCCTACGAGCAGTACTTC. Its translation: CSVGTGGSYEQYF.

The sample holds one count of this clonotype. The V call is TRBV7-3, the J call TRBJ2-1, with D hard to call. Between the trimmed V and J ends, which lost 4 bases and 7 bases, there was a span of 14 bases. CDR1 is SGHTA, CDR2 FQGTGA, per germline. CDR3 length: 14 residues. CDR3 protein: CASSSDTNLNEQFF. The CDR3 bases are TGTGCCAGCAGCTCCGACACCAATCTTAATGAGCAGTTCTTC. The full variable domain, its missing parts supplied by reference TRBV7-3 and TRBJ2-1, is GAGVSQTPSNKVTEKGKYVELRCDPISGHTALYWYRQSLGQGPEFLIYFQGTGAADDSGLPNDRFFAVRPEGSVSTLKIQRTERGDSAVYLCASSSDTNLNEQFFGPGTRLTVL.

The chain recombines TRBV7-2 with TRBJ2-5; no definite D call. V was shortened by 3 bases and J by 11 bases, with 13 bases between the two germline ends. The germline CDR1 and CDR2 sequences are SGHTA and FQGNSA. This CDR3 has 12 residues. CDR3 region: CASSFLVNEQYF. The CDR3 bases are TGTGCCAGCAGCTTTTTAGTCAATGAGCAGTACTTC.

V usage is TRBV29-1 and J usage is TRBJ2-5, with 8 bases fitting TRBD1. With 6 bases clipped from V and 5 bases from J, the junction kept 14 bases outside the gene matches. Germline values: CDR1 SQVTM, CDR2 ANQGSEA. The CDR3 is 15 residues long. The CDR3 sequence is CSVTIPGQVGETQYF. CDR3 bases: TGCAGCGTAACGATCCCGGGACAGGTGGGGGAGACCCAGTACTTC.

The chain combines TRBV10-1 with TRBJ1-1; weak D call: TRBD1 (5 bases). The V gene lost 2 bases and the J gene lost 1 base, with 17 bases spanning the gap. Germline V gives CDR1 WNHNN, CDR2 SYGVQD (reference sequence). The CDR3 is made up of 17 amino acids. The CDR3 reads CASSEPIPGTGNTEAFF. The CDR3 region has the DNA TGCGCCAGCAGTGAGCCTATACCCGGGACGGGGAACACTGAAGCTTTCTTT.

This clonotype appeared a few times. The chain uses TRBV6-5 and TRBJ2-3; possibly TRBD2 for D (6 bases). This CDR3 has 14 amino acids. Trimming took 3 bases from V and 6 from J, leaving 13 bases between them. Germline V lookup: CDR1 MNHEY, CDR2 SVGAGI. CDR3 amino acids: CASSYAGMSDTQYF. DNA of the CDR3: TGTGCCAGCAGTTATGCGGGGATGTCGGATACGCAGTATTTT.

The chain recombines TRBV4-1 with TRBJ2-1; TRBD2 agrees at 7 bases. The junction had 15 bases not matched to a gene; V was cut back by 2 bases and J by 8 bases. This CDR3 is 17 amino acids long. The germline gives CDR1 MGHRA, CDR2 YSYEKL. CDR3 bases: TGCGCCAGCAGCCAAACTATCGGGCGAGCGGGGCTCGATGAGCAGTTCTTC. It yields the protein CASSQTIGRAGLDEQFF.

This clonotype turned up a few times. The chain employs TRBV7-9 and TRBJ2-3; 9 nucleotides agree with TRBD1. V trimming: 5 bases; J trimming: 4 bases; junction bases outside the gene matches: 10. CDR1 SEHNR and CDR2 FQNEAQ come from the germline V gene (reference sequence). The CDR3 is 16 amino acids. The CDR3 is CASSLHGTGTADTQYF. The CDR3 nucleotides are TGTGCCAGCAGCCTACACGGGACAGGGACAGCAGATACGCAGTATTTT.

The gene calls are TRBV6-6 and TRBJ2-2; D uncertain. The CDR3 is made up of 12 amino acids. From germline, CDR1 is MNHNY and CDR2 SVGAGI (reference sequence). Trimming removed 10 bases at V and 5 bases at J, with 11 bases between. CDR3 DNA sequence: TGTGCCACCCGCCTGGGGACCGGGGAGCTGTTTTTT. It codes for CATRLGTGELFF.

The chain uses TRBV7-8 and TRBJ2-7, with 11 bases fitting TRBD2. Germline lookup yields CDR1 SGHVS and CDR2 FQNEAQ. V was clipped by 5 bases and J by 4 bases; unmatched bases: 7. This CDR3 is built from 15 residues. The CDR3 region is CASSKLAGDVYEQYF. The CDR3 DNA reads as TGTGCCAGCAGCAAACTAGCGGGAGACGTGTACGAGCAGTACTTC.